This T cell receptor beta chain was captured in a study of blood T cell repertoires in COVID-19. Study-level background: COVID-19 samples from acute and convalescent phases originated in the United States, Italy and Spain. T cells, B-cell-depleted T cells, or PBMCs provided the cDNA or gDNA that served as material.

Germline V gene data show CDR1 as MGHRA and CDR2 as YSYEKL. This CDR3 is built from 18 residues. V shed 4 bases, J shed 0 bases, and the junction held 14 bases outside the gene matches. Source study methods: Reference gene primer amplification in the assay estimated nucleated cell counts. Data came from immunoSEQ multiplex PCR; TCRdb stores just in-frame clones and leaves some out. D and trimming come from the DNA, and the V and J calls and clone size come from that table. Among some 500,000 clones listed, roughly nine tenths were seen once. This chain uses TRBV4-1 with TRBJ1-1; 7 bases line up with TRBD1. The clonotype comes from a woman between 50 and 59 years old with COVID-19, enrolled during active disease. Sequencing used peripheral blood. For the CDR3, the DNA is TGCGCCAGCAGCCCCTACGGGCCCGGGACAGAAGTGAACACTGAAGCTTTCTTT. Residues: CASSPYGPGTEVNTEAFF.